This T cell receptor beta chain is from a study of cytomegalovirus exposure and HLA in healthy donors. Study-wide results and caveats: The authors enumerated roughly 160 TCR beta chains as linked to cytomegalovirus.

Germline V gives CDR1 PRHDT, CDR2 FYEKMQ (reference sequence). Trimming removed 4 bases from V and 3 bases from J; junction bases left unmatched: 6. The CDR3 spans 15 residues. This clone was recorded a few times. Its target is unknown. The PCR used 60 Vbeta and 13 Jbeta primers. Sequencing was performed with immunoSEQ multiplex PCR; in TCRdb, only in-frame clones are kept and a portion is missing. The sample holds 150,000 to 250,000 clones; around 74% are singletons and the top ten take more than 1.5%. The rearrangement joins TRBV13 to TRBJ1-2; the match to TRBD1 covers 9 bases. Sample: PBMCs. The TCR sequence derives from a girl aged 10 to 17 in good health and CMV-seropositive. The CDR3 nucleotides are TGTGCCAGCAGCTCCCGGACAGGGGTCCACTATGGCTACACCTTC. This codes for CASSSRTGVHYGYTF.